These T cell receptor beta chains were read from a single sample in a study of T cell responses to AZD1222 COVID-19 vaccine. Some clones are missing from TCRdb's copy, which holds only in-frame ones; the method was immunoSEQ multiplex PCR. This sample yields over 75,000 clones, of which roughly nine tenths are seen a single time; approximately 2% belongs to the top ten. Specimen: peripheral blood, collected on day 0 of AZD1222 vaccination. All receptors come from an adult in good health. Both conserved end residues are part of each CDR3. A D gene is named only where the DNA matches it firmly. Only part of the rows carry a size: once, few, many, or a class if the clone is expanded.

D gene: TRBD1; clone size: -; V gene: TRBV19; CDR3 length: 13; J gene: TRBJ1-1; CDR3 protein: CASSTQGDPEAFF; CDR3 DNA: TGTGCCAGTAGTACCCAGGGGGACCCCGAAGCTTTCTTT
D gene: -; clone size: -; V gene: TRBV5-1; CDR3 length: 11; J gene: TRBJ2-1; CDR3 protein: CASSLPGEQFF; CDR3 DNA: TGCGCCAGCAGCTTACCGGGTGAGCAGTTCTTC
D gene: TRBD2; clone size: -; V gene: TRBV5-5; CDR3 length: 16; J gene: TRBJ2-1; CDR3 protein: CASSLGSSGSINEQFF; CDR3 DNA: TGTGCCAGCAGCTTAGGGTCTAGCGGGAGTATCAATGAGCAGTTCTTC
D gene: -; clone size: -; V gene: TRBV25-1; CDR3 length: 14; J gene: TRBJ1-1; CDR3 protein: CASRQGRVNTEAFF; CDR3 DNA: TGTGCCAGCAGGCAGGGAAGGGTGAACACTGAAGCTTTCTTT
D gene: TRBD1; clone size: -; V gene: TRBV5-8; CDR3 length: 16; J gene: TRBJ2-1; CDR3 protein: CASSLAQGARYNEQFF; CDR3 DNA: TGTGCCAGCAGCTTGGCCCAGGGGGCTCGATACAATGAGCAGTTCTTC
D gene: TRBD1; clone size: -; V gene: TRBV4-1; CDR3 length: 14; J gene: TRBJ2-5; CDR3 protein: CASSLPGQQETQYF; CDR3 DNA: TGCGCCAGCAGCCTGCCGGGACAGCAAGAGACCCAGTACTTC
D gene: TRBD2; clone size: -; V gene: TRBV5-6; CDR3 length: 16; J gene: TRBJ2-5; CDR3 protein: CASSLDAGLVVETQYF; CDR3 DNA: TGTGCCAGCAGCTTGGATGCAGGACTAGTTGTGGAGACCCAGTACTTC
D gene: -; clone size: -; V gene: TRBV9; CDR3 length: 15; J gene: TRBJ2-1; CDR3 protein: CASTVGPPGYNEQFF; CDR3 DNA: TGTGCCAGCACGGTGGGGCCCCCAGGGTACAATGAGCAGTTCTTC
D gene: -; clone size: once; V gene: TRBV5-5; CDR3 length: 15; J gene: TRBJ2-5; CDR3 protein: CASSHWDGGAETQYF; CDR3 DNA: TGTGCCAGCAGCCATTGGGATGGCGGGGCAGAGACCCAGTACTTC
D gene: TRBD1; clone size: -; V gene: TRBV3-1/TRBV3-2; CDR3 length: 12; J gene: TRBJ2-7; CDR3 protein: CASSQDGTGCRF; CDR3 DNA: TGTGCCAGCAGCCAAGATGGGACAGGGTGCCGTTTC
D gene: -; clone size: -; V gene: TRBV18; CDR3 length: 16; J gene: TRBJ1-1; CDR3 protein: CASSPPSRVGNTEAFF; CDR3 DNA: TGTGCCAGCTCACCACCGAGTCGGGTGGGGAACACTGAAGCTTTCTTT
D gene: TRBD1; clone size: -; V gene: TRBV27; CDR3 length: 13; J gene: TRBJ1-4; CDR3 protein: CASSAGGGVKLFF; CDR3 DNA: TGTGCCAGCAGTGCAGGGGGCGGGGTTAAACTGTTTTTT
D gene: TRBD1; clone size: -; V gene: TRBV9; CDR3 length: 15; J gene: TRBJ1-5; CDR3 protein: CASSPTGTGDQPQHF; CDR3 DNA: TGTGCCAGCAGTCCTACCGGGACAGGGGATCAGCCCCAGCATTTT
D gene: -; clone size: -; V gene: TRBV6-1; CDR3 length: 13; J gene: TRBJ2-7; CDR3 protein: CASSENRRYEQYF; CDR3 DNA: TGTGCCAGCAGTGAAAACCGGCGCTACGAGCAGTACTTC
D gene: TRBD1; clone size: -; V gene: TRBV5-1; CDR3 length: 16; J gene: TRBJ1-6; CDR3 protein: CASSLDRGENGSPLHF; CDR3 DNA: TGCGCCAGCAGCTTGGACAGGGGCGAAAACGGTTCACCCCTCCACTTT
D gene: -; clone size: -; V gene: TRBV24-1; CDR3 length: 13; J gene: TRBJ1-2; CDR3 protein: CATSESQGTGYTF; CDR3 DNA: TGTGCCACCAGTGAAAGCCAGGGTACCGGCTACACCTTC
D gene: -; clone size: -; V gene: TRBV12-5; CDR3 length: 16; J gene: TRBJ2-7; CDR3 protein: CASGLVGGGRSYEQYF; CDR3 DNA: TGTGCTAGTGGTTTGGTAGGTGGAGGGAGGTCCTACGAGCAGTACTTC
D gene: -; clone size: -; V gene: TRBV1; CDR3 length: 15; J gene: TRBJ1-2; CDR3 protein: CTSSQGQGADYGYTF; CDR3 DNA: TGCACCAGCAGCCAGGGACAGGGGGCGGACTATGGCTACACCTTC
D gene: TRBD1; clone size: -; V gene: TRBV27; CDR3 length: 15; J gene: TRBJ1-2; CDR3 protein: CASSRGQGSNYGYTF; CDR3 DNA: TGTGCCAGCAGTCGCGGACAGGGGAGTAACTATGGCTACACCTTC
D gene: TRBD2; clone size: -; V gene: TRBV4-1; CDR3 length: 15; J gene: TRBJ2-5; CDR3 protein: CASSQSGGKLETQYF; CDR3 DNA: TGCGCCAGCAGCCAGTCGGGGGGTAAACTAGAGACCCAGTACTTC
D gene: -; clone size: once; V gene: TRBV6-2/TRBV6-3; CDR3 length: 13; J gene: TRBJ2-1; CDR3 protein: CASSYLDYNEQFF; CDR3 DNA: TGTGCCAGCAGTTACCTTGACTACAATGAGCAGTTCTTC
D gene: -; clone size: -; V gene: TRBV2; CDR3 length: 13; J gene: TRBJ2-5; CDR3 protein: CASSELPGETQYF; CDR3 DNA: TGTGCCAGCAGTGAGCTCCCGGGGGAGACCCAGTACTTC
D gene: TRBD1; clone size: -; V gene: TRBV2; CDR3 length: 14; J gene: TRBJ2-7; CDR3 protein: CASRRRDREVEQYF; CDR3 DNA: TGTGCCAGCAGACGAAGGGACAGGGAAGTAGAGCAGTACTTC
D gene: TRBD2; clone size: -; V gene: TRBV18; CDR3 length: 16; J gene: TRBJ2-7; CDR3 protein: CASSPSRTSGGYEQYF; CDR3 DNA: TGTGCCAGCTCTCCCTCCCGGACTAGCGGCGGGTACGAGCAGTACTTC
D gene: -; clone size: -; V gene: TRBV3-1/TRBV3-2; CDR3 length: 14; J gene: TRBJ1-2; CDR3 protein: CASSQEGRVSGYTF; CDR3 DNA: TGTGCCAGCAGCCAAGAGGGCAGGGTTTCTGGCTACACCTTC
D gene: -; clone size: once; V gene: TRBV7-8; CDR3 length: 14; J gene: TRBJ1-1; CDR3 protein: CASSLRGASTEAFF; CDR3 DNA: TGTGCCAGCAGCTTGAGGGGGGCAAGCACTGAAGCTTTCTTT
D gene: -; clone size: -; V gene: TRBV5-6; CDR3 length: 15; J gene: TRBJ2-1; CDR3 protein: CASSLAGTPPNEQFF; CDR3 DNA: TGTGCCAGCAGCTTGGCCGGGACTCCCCCCAATGAGCAGTTCTTC
D gene: -; clone size: -; V gene: TRBV23-1; CDR3 length: 20; J gene: TRBJ2-3; CDR3 protein: CASSQVPGAPLWTSTDTQYF; CDR3 DNA: TGCGCCAGCAGTCAGGTCCCCGGAGCTCCCTTGTGGACTAGCACAGATACGCAGTATTTT
D gene: -; clone size: -; V gene: TRBV7-2; CDR3 length: 16; J gene: TRBJ2-7; CDR3 protein: CASSLTTGPFGIEQYF; CDR3 DNA: TGTGCCAGCAGCTTGACGACTGGACCATTTGGGATAGAGCAGTACTTC
D gene: -; clone size: -; V gene: TRBV21-1; CDR3 length: 16; J gene: TRBJ1-3; CDR3 protein: CASSKSVESSGNTIYF; CDR3 DNA: TGTGCCAGCAGCAAAAGTGTAGAAAGCTCTGGAAACACCATATATTTT
D gene: -; clone size: -; V gene: TRBV7-9; CDR3 length: 15; J gene: TRBJ2-1; CDR3 protein: CASSLDGQYYNEQFF; CDR3 DNA: TGTGCCAGCAGCTTGGACGGACAGTATTACAATGAGCAGTTCTTC
D gene: -; clone size: -; V gene: TRBV27; CDR3 length: 15; J gene: TRBJ2-1; CDR3 protein: CASSPGKGSYNEQFF; CDR3 DNA: TGTGCCAGCAGCCCCGGCAAAGGGTCTTACAATGAGCAGTTCTTC
D gene: TRBD1; clone size: -; V gene: TRBV5-1; CDR3 length: 16; J gene: TRBJ2-7; CDR3 protein: CASSLSGTARVDEQYF; CDR3 DNA: TGCGCCAGCAGCTTGTCCGGGACAGCTAGGGTGGACGAGCAGTACTTC
D gene: -; clone size: -; V gene: TRBV6-5; CDR3 length: 15; J gene: TRBJ1-2; CDR3 protein: CASSPSGGAIYGYTF; CDR3 DNA: TGTGCCAGCAGCCCCTCGGGGGGGGCAATTTATGGCTACACCTTC
D gene: -; clone size: few; V gene: TRBV10-3; CDR3 length: 15; J gene: TRBJ2-7; CDR3 protein: CAITSLPGQSYEQYF; CDR3 DNA: TGTGCCATCACCTCGTTACCGGGACAATCCTACGAGCAGTACTTC
D gene: -; clone size: -; V gene: TRBV24-1; CDR3 length: 12; J gene: TRBJ2-1; CDR3 protein: CATSDPQTKQFF; CDR3 DNA: TGTGCCACCAGTGATCCCCAAACTAAGCAGTTCTTC
D gene: -; clone size: -; V gene: TRBV11-1; CDR3 length: 14; J gene: TRBJ2-1; CDR3 protein: CASSSRDNLNEQFF; CDR3 DNA: TGTGCCAGCAGCTCACGGGACAATCTGAATGAGCAGTTCTTC
D gene: TRBD1; clone size: once; V gene: TRBV6-5; CDR3 length: 13; J gene: TRBJ2-4; CDR3 protein: CASYDREQNIQYF; CDR3 DNA: TGTGCCAGTTATGACAGGGAGCAAAACATTCAGTACTTC
D gene: TRBD2; clone size: -; V gene: TRBV30; CDR3 length: 14; J gene: TRBJ2-1; CDR3 protein: CAWVAGGPANEQFF; CDR3 DNA: TGTGCCTGGGTAGCGGGGGGGCCCGCCAATGAGCAGTTCTTC
D gene: TRBD1; clone size: -; V gene: TRBV9; CDR3 length: 15; J gene: TRBJ1-5; CDR3 protein: CASSPSGQGAQPQHF; CDR3 DNA: TGTGCCAGCAGCCCCTCGGGACAGGGGGCTCAGCCCCAGCATTTT
D gene: TRBD1; clone size: -; V gene: TRBV3-1/TRBV3-2; CDR3 length: 16; J gene: TRBJ1-2; CDR3 protein: CASSPTGDLANYGYTF; CDR3 DNA: TGTGCCAGCAGCCCAACAGGGGACCTAGCTAACTATGGCTACACCTTC
D gene: -; clone size: -; V gene: TRBV27; CDR3 length: 13; J gene: TRBJ2-1; CDR3 protein: CASSLFRGGEQFF; CDR3 DNA: TGTGCCAGCAGTTTATTCAGGGGCGGTGAGCAGTTCTTC
D gene: -; clone size: -; V gene: TRBV27; CDR3 length: 13; J gene: TRBJ2-7; CDR3 protein: CASSPLFEAEQYF; CDR3 DNA: TGTGCCAGCAGCCCCCTGTTTGAAGCCGAGCAGTACTTC
D gene: TRBD2; clone size: -; V gene: TRBV9; CDR3 length: 16; J gene: TRBJ2-2; CDR3 protein: CASSRSSGRGSGELFF; CDR3 DNA: TGTGCCAGCAGCCGTTCGAGCGGGAGGGGGTCCGGGGAGCTGTTTTTT
D gene: -; clone size: once; V gene: TRBV15; CDR3 length: 21; J gene: TRBJ1-2; CDR3 protein: CATSRDLPIEVRPTDNYGYTF; CDR3 DNA: TGTGCCACCAGCAGAGATCTACCTATAGAGGTCAGGCCGACCGACAACTATGGCTACACCTTC
D gene: -; clone size: -; V gene: TRBV7-2; CDR3 length: 13; J gene: TRBJ1-4; CDR3 protein: CASSLSANEKLFF; CDR3 DNA: TGTGCCAGCAGCTTATCAGCCAATGAAAAACTGTTTTTT
D gene: -; clone size: -; V gene: TRBV7-2; CDR3 length: 14; J gene: TRBJ2-2; CDR3 protein: CASRLRMNTGELFF; CDR3 DNA: TGTGCCAGCAGATTAAGGATGAACACCGGGGAGCTGTTTTTT